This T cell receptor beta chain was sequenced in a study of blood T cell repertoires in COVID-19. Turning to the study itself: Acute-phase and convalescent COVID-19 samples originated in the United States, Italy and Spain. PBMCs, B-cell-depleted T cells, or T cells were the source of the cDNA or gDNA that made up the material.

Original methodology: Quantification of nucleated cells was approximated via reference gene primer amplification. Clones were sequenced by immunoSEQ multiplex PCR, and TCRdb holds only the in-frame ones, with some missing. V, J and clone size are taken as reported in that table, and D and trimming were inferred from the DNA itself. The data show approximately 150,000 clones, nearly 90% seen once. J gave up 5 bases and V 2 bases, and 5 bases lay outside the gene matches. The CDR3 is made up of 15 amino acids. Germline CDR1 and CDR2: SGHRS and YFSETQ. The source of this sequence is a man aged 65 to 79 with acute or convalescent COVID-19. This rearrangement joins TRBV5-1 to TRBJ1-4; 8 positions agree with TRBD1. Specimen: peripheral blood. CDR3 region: CASSLGDRSNEKLFF. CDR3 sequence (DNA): TGCGCCAGCAGCTTAGGGGACAGGTCGAATGAAAAACTGTTTTTT.